Listed below are T cell receptor beta chains from one sample, sequenced in a study of shared clonotypes between healthy human individuals. Clones were sequenced by immunoSEQ multiplex PCR, and TCRdb holds only the in-frame ones, with some missing. The table shows over 2 million clones, with around 90% occurring only once. Sequenced input: naive CD4+ T cells from PBMCs. Receptor source: a man younger than 35 in good health. Some clones in this sample may be carry-over from other donors' samples. Both conserved end residues are part of each CDR3. The order of the fields is J gene, clone size, D gene, V gene, CDR3 DNA, CDR3 protein. D genes are given only for firm matches. Clone size appears in some rows only: once, few, many, or a class for an expanded clone.

TRBJ1-4,-,-,TRBV5-1,TGCGCCAGCAGCGTGGACAGATTAAATGAAAAACTGTTTTTT,CASSVDRLNEKLFF
TRBJ2-1,-,TRBD1,TRBV27,TGTGCCAGCAGTTTATCGAGGGGGCATGAGCAGTTCTTC,CASSLSRGHEQFF
TRBJ2-7,-,-,TRBV19,TGTGCCAGTAGTCGCAAGGGGTACTACGAGCAGTACTTC,CASSRKGYYEQYF
TRBJ2-7,-,TRBD2,TRBV7-9,TGTGCCAGCAGCTTAGTGGCGGGAGGCGGGTACGAGCAGTACTTC,CASSLVAGGGYEQYF
TRBJ2-7,-,TRBD1,TRBV28,TGTGCCAGCAGACGGACAGGGCGAACCTACGAGCAGTACTTC,CASRRTGRTYEQYF
TRBJ1-2,-,-,TRBV5-1,TGCGCCAGCAGTCTCGACTCAGTCTGGAAAGGCTACACCTTC,CASSLDSVWKGYTF
TRBJ2-1,-,-,TRBV6-5,TGTGCCAGCAGTTACCTCCTTGGCGAAGACAATGAGCAGTTCTTC,CASSYLLGEDNEQFF
TRBJ1-3,-,TRBD1,TRBV27,TGTGCCAGCAGTTCCCACACGGGACAGGGGAATAACGGAAACACCATATATTTT,CASSSHTGQGNNGNTIYF
TRBJ2-6,-,-,TRBV11-1,TGTGCCAGCAGCCGGGGCAGGACTAACTCTGGGGCCAACGTCCTGACTTTC,CASSRGRTNSGANVLTF
TRBJ2-1,-,TRBD2,TRBV5-6,TGTGCCAGCAGCTTGCGACTAGCGGGAGCCCCGGGGCAGTTCTTC,CASSLRLAGAPGQFF
TRBJ2-1,-,-,TRBV11-3,TGTGCCAGCAGCTTAGAGGGGACCTCCTCCTACAATGAGCAGTTCTTC,CASSLEGTSSYNEQFF
TRBJ2-1,-,TRBD2,TRBV10-3,TGTGCCATCAGCCCATCGCCGGGACTAGCGGGAGGGATCTACAATGAGCAGTTCTTC,CAISPSPGLAGGIYNEQFF
TRBJ2-3,few,TRBD1,TRBV5-1,TGCGCCAGCAGCCCCGGACAGGGAGAAGATACGCAGTATTTT,CASSPGQGEDTQYF
TRBJ1-1,-,-,TRBV30,TGTGCCTGGAGCGGCAGGGCTGAAGCTTTCTTT,CAWSGRAEAFF
TRBJ2-7,-,-,TRBV30,TGTGCCTGGAGCGTCCCGGGCCCAGCGAAGGTAGGCTACGAGCAGTACTTC,CAWSVPGPAKVGYEQYF
TRBJ2-3,-,-,TRBV13,TGTGCCAGCAGCTTAGGCTCTGGGAGCACAGATACGCAGTATTTT,CASSLGSGSTDTQYF
TRBJ2-3,-,TRBD2,TRBV28,TGTGCCAGCAGTCTGACTAGCGGGGCAAAGCACGATACGCAGTATTTT,CASSLTSGAKHDTQYF
TRBJ2-7,-,TRBD2,TRBV5-1,TGCGCCAGCAGCCCAGGGACTAGCGAGCTCTACGAGCAGTACTTC,CASSPGTSELYEQYF
TRBJ2-2,-,-,TRBV7-7,TGTGCCAGCAGCTTGATGGCGGGTAACACCGGGGAGCTGTTTTTT,CASSLMAGNTGELFF
TRBJ1-2,-,-,TRBV9,TGTGCCAGCAGCAGGGCCAGCGGGAGGGTGGACTATGGCTACACCTTC,CASSRASGRVDYGYTF
TRBJ2-3,-,TRBD1,TRBV7-2,TGTGCCAGCAGCTTGGGACAGTTACCCACAGATACGCAGTATTTT,CASSLGQLPTDTQYF
TRBJ1-3,-,-,TRBV28,TGTGTAGTTATTGGGACGTACTCTGGAAACACCATATATTTT,CVVIGTYSGNTIYF
TRBJ1-5,-,-,TRBV2,TGTGCCAGCAGTGGGGAGGTGGGACAGCCCCAGCATTTT,CASSGEVGQPQHF
TRBJ2-7,-,-,TRBV27,TGTGCCAGCAGTTTATCGACCCTCGGGGGCACCGAGCAGTACTTC,CASSLSTLGGTEQYF
TRBJ1-5,-,-,TRBV2,TGTGCCAGCAGTGCCGAGGGAGGCTATAGCAATCAGCCCCAGCATTTT,CASSAEGGYSNQPQHF
TRBJ2-7,-,-,TRBV6-1,TGTGCCAGCAGTGAAGAGAGTTACGAGCAGTACTTC,CASSEESYEQYF
TRBJ1-5,-,TRBD1,TRBV10-3,TGTGCCATCAGTGACCAGGGGGGAAGTCAGCCCCAGCATTTT,CAISDQGGSQPQHF
TRBJ2-7,-,TRBD1,TRBV27,TGTGCCAGCAGTTTCCGACAGGGCCCCTACGAGCAGTACTTC,CASSFRQGPYEQYF
TRBJ1-1,-,-,TRBV5-1,TGCGCCAGCAGCTTGGTAATAAGGGGTACTGAAGCTTTCTTT,CASSLVIRGTEAFF
TRBJ2-3,-,-,TRBV9,TGTGCCAGCAGCGTTCAGGGGCCCGATACGCAGTATTTT,CASSVQGPDTQYF
TRBJ1-4,-,TRBD1,TRBV5-1,TGCGCCAGCAGCCTGGGACAGGGGAGAGAAAAACTGTTTTTT,CASSLGQGREKLFF
TRBJ2-7,once,TRBD2,TRBV28,TGTGCCAGCAGTCCCGGGGTAGCGGGAGGATACGAGCAGTACTTC,CASSPGVAGGYEQYF
TRBJ1-4,-,TRBD1,TRBV10-3,TGTGCCATCAGCACAGGGGGCTCTGAAAAACTGTTTTTT,CAISTGGSEKLFF
TRBJ2-7,-,-,TRBV18,TGTGCCAGCTCGCCCTTCCGGGACGGCGGTGGATACTACGAGCAGTACTTC,CASSPFRDGGGYYEQYF
TRBJ1-5,-,-,TRBV5-1,TGCGCCAGCAGCTTGGCTGGGGGGGCCAGTCAGCCCCAGCATTTT,CASSLAGGASQPQHF
TRBJ1-2,-,-,TRBV6-1,TGTGCCAGCAGTGAAGCGCTAGAGGGTAGTTGGGCTGGGGGCTACACCTTC,CASSEALEGSWAGGYTF
TRBJ1-4,-,-,TRBV7-9,TGTGCCAGCAGCCCAGGGGCAACTAATGAAAAACTGTTTTTT,CASSPGATNEKLFF
TRBJ2-1,-,TRBD2,TRBV9,TGTGCCAGCAGCCTGGAACTAGCGGGATTCAATGAGCAGTTCTTC,CASSLELAGFNEQFF
TRBJ2-3,-,TRBD1,TRBV5-1,TGCGCCAGCAGCTTAGTGGACAGGAGCACAGATACGCAGTATTTT,CASSLVDRSTDTQYF
TRBJ2-3,-,-,TRBV10-3,TGTGCCATCTCGGACTATGGGGGCCGAAGCACAGATACGCAGTATTTT,CAISDYGGRSTDTQYF